This T cell receptor beta chain is from a study of T cell changes during pregnancy in multiple sclerosis. This table comes from immunoSEQ multiplex PCR, and its TCRdb copy is limited to in-frame clones, with some not included. Of approximately 99,000 clones listed, about nine tenths were seen once; the top ten hold approximately 0.8%. Germline assignment: CDR1 SGHDN and CDR2 FVKESK. The CDR3 consists of 18 residues. The germline V and J ends were trimmed by 4 bases and 0 bases, with 19 bases remaining between them. The clonotype was recovered from a female donor in good health, enrolled as a control in a pregnancy study. The chain recombines TRBV14 with TRBJ1-3; D might be TRBD1 (6 bases). The sequenced sample was peripheral blood, obtained in the second trimester of pregnancy. The CDR3 DNA reads as TGTGCCAGCAGCCGGTTCTCAGGCCAGGGGAGCTCTGGAAACACCATATATTTT. It specifies CASSRFSGQGSSGNTIYF.